This T cell receptor beta chain comes out of a study of CD8 T cells in ankylosing spondylitis. A single record per CDR3 protein comes from TCRdb applying MiXCR to the 5' RACE reads. This repertoire shows 100,000 to 150,000 distinct CDR3 sequences, 7% to 10% found once; its top ten account for roughly 3.4%. Germline V CDR1 and CDR2: SGHTA, FQGNSA. With 4 bases clipped from V and 3 bases from J, the junction kept 7 bases outside the gene matches. CDR3 length: 16 residues. This receptor was obtained from a male donor with ankylosing spondylitis or in good health (not recorded which). This rearrangement joins TRBV7-2 to TRBJ2-3; 10 positions agree with TRBD2. Material for sequencing was blood, either unsorted or a sorted T cell fraction (not recorded which). The CDR3 DNA reads as TGTGCCAGCAGCTCACAAGGACTAGCGGAAACAGATACGCAGTATTTT. Protein product: CASSSQGLAETDTQYF.